Included here is one TCR beta chain sequence, with context. It lacks a known antigen. No clone much larger than this one lies a single base away; base qualities are absent. The entry originates in a study of cytomegalovirus exposure and HLA in healthy donors (dated by TCRdb to about 2017). With regard to the full study: According to a later analysis, the 100 to 150 validation repertoires were produced on the same platform as the 666 repertoires of the first cohort. The aim of the study was to test whether cataloging public T cell receptors could identify signatures of past pathogen exposure. To predict cytomegalovirus infection status, the study combined high-throughput TCR immunosequencing, statistical association of individual TCRs with disease status, and machine learning. Along with the approximately 650-subject first cohort, a separate validation cohort of over 90 different subjects was used. The research as a whole found: In a later analysis, TCRs clustered in the first cohort were found to also tend to co-occur in the approximately 110 validation repertoires, with approximately 94% of cluster scores above 0. Three of the identified cytomegalovirus-associated TCR beta chains were confirmed in vitro to be specific for cytomegalovirus antigens. A total of 150 or so TCR beta chains were listed by the study as associated with cytomegalovirus. In both the original and validation cohorts, the classifier was reported to diagnose cytomegalovirus status with high specificity and sensitivity. The authors suggested that the approach could potentially be extended to other disease states and immunological phenotypes. Most TCR sequences were seen in very few donors, while some public TCRs were found in many individuals. A later analysis had no HLA typing for the validation cohort, so co-occurrence there was scored across all 110 or so repertoires.

Library preparation used the immunoSEQ multiplex PCR assay. The paper's data handling went like this. To diagnose cytomegalovirus status from the catalog of TCR beta chain sequences, a statistical classification framework was built. Imported from immuneACCESS, the table was reduced by TCRdb to in-frame sequences with V and J called. These copies leave out some clones; in studies compared against another copy, an unresolved V gene accounts for under half, and the cause of the remainder is not known. Clonal size and the V and J genes are those of that table, whereas D and trimming came from the DNA. Recorded for this sample are 150,000 to 200,000 clones; around 80% of them occurred a single time. The ten most abundant clones make up over 0.95% of the sample. From cysteine to phenylalanine, the CDR3 is 14 amino acids long. The DNA shown is the 42-base CDR3, in frame from base 1. The V and J ends are trimmed by 9 bases and 1 base, leaving 10 bases between them. The germline V gene (reference sequence) gives CDR1 as LNHDA and CDR2 as SQIVND.

The donors belonged to the validation cohort of about 110 subjects, which was separate from the approximately 660-subject first cohort. Sequencing was done on a sample of PBMCs. The chain uses TRBV19 and TRBJ1-6, with no confidently assigned D gene. The clonotype comes from a woman in her thirties in good health and CMV-seronegative. The encoded CDR3 is CASTFTSYNSPLHF. The nucleotides are TGTGCCAGCACATTCACGTCCTATAATTCACCCCTCCACTTT.